This is a list of T cell receptor beta chains from one sample in a study of T cell responses to AZD1222 COVID-19 vaccine. This table comes from immunoSEQ multiplex PCR, and its TCRdb copy is limited to in-frame clones, with some not included. This table holds about 94,000 clones, 70% to 90% found once. The sample was peripheral blood, taken 28 days after the second AZD1222 dose. These receptors all come from an adult who received the AZD1222 COVID-19 vaccine. Each CDR3 is given with its conserved first and last residue. The order of the fields is J gene, D gene, V gene, clone size, CDR3 DNA, CDR3 protein. A D gene is named only where the DNA matches it firmly. The size field is filled for only some rows; it gives once, few, many or a size class.

TRBJ1-1 NA TRBV28 once TGTGCCAGCAGCCCCGAGGCGGGGAGGAACACTGAAGCTTTCTTT CASSPEAGRNTEAFF
TRBJ2-7 NA TRBV3-1/TRBV3-2 NA TGTGCCAGCAGCCAGAGGGGTACCTACGAGCAGTACTTC CASSQRGTYEQYF
TRBJ1-3 NA TRBV7-3 medium-sized TGTGCCAGCAGCTTAACAGGGGGTAACTCTGGAAACACCATATATTTT CASSLTGGNSGNTIYF
TRBJ2-7 NA TRBV5-8 NA TGTGCCAGCAGCTTGTTCCAGGGGTCGAACTCCTACGAGCAGTACTTC CASSLFQGSNSYEQYF
TRBJ2-3 NA TRBV5-4 NA TGTGCCAGCAGCTCTGAGGCGCCCCCCACAGATACGCAGTATTTT CASSSEAPPTDTQYF
TRBJ1-1 NA TRBV5-6 NA TGTGCCAGCAGCACATGGACAGAAGAAGCTTTCTTT CASSTWTEEAFF
TRBJ1-2 NA TRBV6-4 NA TGTGCCAGCAGTGACTCGTCGGCAGGGGCGAAGGTTAGGGGGGACTATGGCTACACCTTC CASSDSSAGAKVRGDYGYTF
TRBJ2-5 NA TRBV12-2 NA TGTGCAAGTCGCCTCCTCCTCCGGGCCCCTCAAGAGACCCAGTACTTC CASRLLLRAPQETQYF
TRBJ1-2 TRBD1 TRBV28 once TGTGCCAGCAGTGGGCCCGGGACAGCTAACTATGGCTACACCTTC CASSGPGTANYGYTF
TRBJ1-5 NA TRBV6-2/TRBV6-3 NA TGTGCCAGCAGTGGCCCAGGAAGCAATCAGCCCCAGCATTTT CASSGPGSNQPQHF
TRBJ2-7 NA TRBV11-2 NA TGTGCCAGCAGCCTTAGATACTCTCCGCGGGACGAGCAGTACTTC CASSLRYSPRDEQYF
TRBJ2-1 NA TRBV19 once TGTGCCAGTAGTATCCGGTTGGGCAGCCCCCCGAATGAGCAGTTCTTC CASSIRLGSPPNEQFF
TRBJ1-1 TRBD1 TRBV19 NA TGTGCCAGTTCAGGGGGCGAGGTCGCTGAAGCTTTCTTT CASSGGEVAEAFF
TRBJ2-1 NA TRBV2 NA TGTGCCAGCAGTACCTACAATGAGCAGTTCTTC CASSTYNEQFF
TRBJ2-2 TRBD2 TRBV27 NA TGTGCCAGCAGTACGGGACTAGCGGGACGCGTAATCCACACCGGGGAGCTGTTTTTT CASSTGLAGRVIHTGELFF
TRBJ2-2 TRBD2 TRBV2 NA TGTGCCAGCAGTGTTGGGGGGGGAGGCACCGGGGAGCTGTTTTTT CASSVGGGGTGELFF
TRBJ2-3 NA TRBV5-1 NA TGCGCCAGCAGCGTAGGGGTGGCGGGTACAGATACGCAGTATTTT CASSVGVAGTDTQYF
TRBJ2-1 TRBD2 TRBV4-1 NA TGCGCCAGCAGCCAAACCACTAGCGGGGGGGGCCCTTCCTACAATGAGCAGTTCTTC CASSQTTSGGGPSYNEQFF
TRBJ2-6 TRBD2 TRBV30 NA TGTGCCTGGGGGGAGGGACTCACCTCTGGGGCCAACGTCCTGACTTTC CAWGEGLTSGANVLTF
TRBJ2-5 NA TRBV5-6 NA TGTGCCAGCAGCTTTGGGGGCCGAGGGTTCGGAGAGACCCAGTACTTC CASSFGGRGFGETQYF
TRBJ1-5 TRBD1 TRBV28 NA TGTGCCAGCAGTCCCGACCCGGGACAGGGTGAGGTTTATAGCAATCAGCCCCAGCATTTT CASSPDPGQGEVYSNQPQHF
TRBJ2-3 NA TRBV18 NA TGTGCCAGCTCACCCGTCGGGGGGCTAACAGATACGCAGTATTTT CASSPVGGLTDTQYF
TRBJ1-4 NA TRBV5-6 NA TGTGCCAGCAGCGCACAGGGCCTGGGTGGTGAAAAACTGTTTTTT CASSAQGLGGEKLFF
TRBJ2-3 NA TRBV28 NA TGTGCCAGCACGGAGGGCAGGGCGAAGAGCACAGATACGCAGTATTTT CASTEGRAKSTDTQYF
TRBJ2-7 NA TRBV7-2 once TGTGCCAGCAGCTTAGCAGGGACACCGTCCGAGCAGTACTTC CASSLAGTPSEQYF
TRBJ1-1 NA TRBV11-3 NA TGTGCCAGCAGCCGGACGACAGTCCTAAACACTGAAGCTTTCTTT CASSRTTVLNTEAFF
TRBJ2-5 TRBD1 TRBV11-2 NA TGTGCCAGCAGTACCCCGACAGGGGGTAGGGAGACCCAGTACTTC CASSTPTGGRETQYF
TRBJ2-1 TRBD2 TRBV11-3 NA TGTGCCAGCAGCATCACTAGCGGGGGGTCCAATGAGCAGTTCTTC CASSITSGGSNEQFF
TRBJ2-7 TRBD2 TRBV10-2 few TGCGCCAGCAGTGAGCCGGGACTAGCGGGAGAGTACGAGCAGTACTTC CASSEPGLAGEYEQYF
TRBJ1-1 NA TRBV6-1 NA TGTGCCAGCAGCCGCTGGATAGACACTGAAGCTTTCTTT CASSRWIDTEAFF
TRBJ2-1 NA TRBV7-8 NA TGTGCCATTGGACGGAACTACAATGAGCAGTTCTTC CAIGRNYNEQFF
TRBJ2-7 NA TRBV27 NA TGTGCCAGCAGTTTAAGTCGGCAGGGGGGCTACGAGCAGTACTTC CASSLSRQGGYEQYF
TRBJ2-2 TRBD1 TRBV27 NA TGTGCCAGCAGTCCTCGACAGGGCCCCACCGGGGAGCTGTTTTTT CASSPRQGPTGELFF
TRBJ2-2 NA TRBV3-1/TRBV3-2 NA TGTGCCAGCAGCCAAGTGAGTGGGGAGCTGTTTTTT CASSQVSGELFF
TRBJ2-1 NA TRBV5-1 NA TGCGCCAGCAGCTTGGACGTCGGAGGTGGCAATGAGCAGTTCTTC CASSLDVGGGNEQFF
TRBJ1-1 NA TRBV27 NA TGTGCCAGCAGAATCCGGCCGGGTGGCGCGGCTGAAGCTTTCTTT CASRIRPGGAAEAFF
TRBJ1-2 NA TRBV7-8 NA TGTGCCAGCAGCTTATTAGTTTTAACAGGAGCCTCCGTATTCCGCTACACCTTC CASSLLVLTGASVFRYTF
TRBJ2-7 NA TRBV21-1 NA TGTGCCAGCAGCAAGGGCGGACAGGGGGCCGACGAGCAGTACTTC CASSKGGQGADEQYF
TRBJ2-6 NA TRBV29-1 NA TGCAGCGTTAGCCAGGGAGCCAGGTCTGGGGCCAACGTCCTGACTTTC CSVSQGARSGANVLTF
TRBJ1-5 TRBD1 TRBV27 NA TGTGCCAGCAGTTTTGGGACAGGGCCCAATCAGCCCCAGCATTTT CASSFGTGPNQPQHF
TRBJ1-6 NA TRBV4-3 NA TGCGCCAGCAGCCAAGAGGCGACAGGCGAATATTCACCCCTCCACTTT CASSQEATGEYSPLHF
TRBJ2-3 NA TRBV9 NA TGTGCCAGCAGCGTAGCGACGGGATGGGCAGATACGCAGTATTTT CASSVATGWADTQYF
TRBJ2-1 TRBD2 TRBV7-3 once TGTGCCAGCAGCTTGACTAGCGTAAGCTCCTACAATGAGCAGTTCTTC CASSLTSVSSYNEQFF
TRBJ1-1 TRBD1 TRBV6-2/TRBV6-3 NA TGTGCCAGCAGTCCGCCCGACAGGGTAAGGGAAGCTTTCTTT CASSPPDRVREAFF
TRBJ2-2 TRBD2 TRBV3-1/TRBV3-2 few TGTGCCAGCAGCCCCCCTAGCGGGGGGGCCACCGGGGAGCTGTTTTTT CASSPPSGGATGELFF
TRBJ1-5 NA TRBV27 NA TGTGCCAGCAGAGGAGGACAGTTGGGCAATCAGCCCCAGCATTTT CASRGGQLGNQPQHF
TRBJ2-7 NA TRBV2 NA TGTGCCAGCACTCCGGGGTGGGGAGAGCAGTACTTC CASTPGWGEQYF
TRBJ1-4 NA TRBV7-7 NA TGTGCTAGCAGCTTAGGCCAGGGTGACGCTAATGAAAAACTGTTTTTT CASSLGQGDANEKLFF
TRBJ2-3 TRBD2 TRBV7-3 NA TGTGCCAGCAGTTTCCGACTAGCCTCTGGGTGGGATACGCAGTATTTT CASSFRLASGWDTQYF
TRBJ2-7 TRBD2 TRBV19 NA TGTGCCAGTAGTATTGGAGCGGGACCCTACGAGCAGTACTTC CASSIGAGPYEQYF
TRBJ1-1 NA TRBV5-5 once TGTGCCAGCAGCCCGGAATTACTTATGAACACTGAAGCTTTCTTT CASSPELLMNTEAFF
TRBJ2-5 TRBD1 TRBV9 NA TGTGCCAGCAGCCCCGGACAGGGAGAGACCCAGTACTTC CASSPGQGETQYF